Below are 17 T cell receptor beta chains sequenced from a single sample in a study of CD8 T cells in ankylosing spondylitis. TCRdb itself ran the 5' RACE reads through MiXCR, one entry per CDR3 protein. The repertoire holds 150,000 to 200,000 distinct CDR3 sequences, with 15% to 20% as singletons. The sequenced sample was blood, either unsorted or a sorted T cell fraction (not recorded which). The source of these receptors is a male donor aged 10-29 years with ankylosing spondylitis or in good health (not recorded which).

This clonotype was seen at least ten times. The gene calls are TRBV20-1 and TRBJ2-5; D is perhaps TRBD1 (6 bases). Germline V gene sequence: CDR1 DFQATT, CDR2 SNEGSKA (reference sequence). This CDR3 is 14 amino acids long. This chain's CDR3 is CSRVGAAVGETQYF. In DNA form, the CDR3 reads TGCTCGAGAGTGGGGGCTGCAGTCGGAGAGACCCAGTACTTC.

This clonotype was found many times. The chain recombines TRBV6-5 with TRBJ2-5; TRBD1 agrees at 10 bases. J was trimmed by 4 bases and V by 0 bases; bases with no gene match: 2. This CDR3 contains 15 residues. Per germline, CDR1 MNHEY and CDR2 SVGAGI. The CDR3 DNA reads as TGTGCCAGCAGTTACTCCAGGACAGGGGGAGAGACCCAGTACTTC. It translates to CASSYSRTGGETQYF.

This clonotype was observed at least ten times. This rearrangement joins TRBV5-1 to TRBJ1-5; 9 nucleotides agree with TRBD1. The CDR3 extends over 14 amino acids. The trim removed 2 bases at V and 7 bases at J, leaving 4 bases unmatched. Germline CDR1 SGHRS, CDR2 YFSETQ. CDR3 loop: CASSLTGGVQPQHF. The CDR3 DNA reads as TGCGCCAGCAGCTTAACAGGGGGCGTCCAGCCCCAGCATTTT.

This clonotype was recorded at least ten times. The genes are TRBV6-5 and TRBJ2-7; D might be TRBD1 (5 bases). Germline loops: CDR1 MNHEY, CDR2 SVGAGI. The CDR3 length is 15 residues. Trimming left V 0 bases short and J 2 bases short, with 11 bases between. For the CDR3, the DNA is TGTGCCAGCAGTTACTCAGGGGCTCAGACCTACGAGCAGTACTTC. Translating gives CASSYSGAQTYEQYF.

This clonotype has ten or more counts. V and J are TRBV5-1 and TRBJ1-1; D gene unclear. This CDR3 has 13 residues. CDR1 is SGHRS, CDR2 YFSETQ, per germline. V lost 0 bases to trimming and J lost 3 bases, with 6 bases between them. CDR3 nucleotides: TGCGCCAGCAGCTTGGGGGATTACACTGAAGCTTTCTTT. This translates into CASSLGDYTEAFF. The full variable domain, with the rest looked up from reference TRBV5-1 and TRBJ1-1, is KAGVTQTPRYLIKTRGQQVTLSCSPISGHRSVSWYQQTPGQGLQFLFEYFSETQRNKGNFPGRFSGRQFSNSRSEMNVSTLELGDSALYLCASSLGDYTEAFFGQGTRLTVV.

This clonotype was detected ten times or more. This rearrangement joins TRBV3-1 to TRBJ2-1; weak D call: TRBD2 (5 bases). With 4 bases removed from V and 0 bases from J, the gap between germline ends came to 13 bases. The germline V gene encodes CDR1 LGHDT and CDR2 YNNKEL (reference sequence). The CDR3 totals 16 residues. This CDR3 is CASSPWTGSSYNEQFF. For the CDR3, the DNA is TGTGCCAGCAGCCCATGGACGGGGAGCTCCTACAATGAGCAGTTCTTC.

This clonotype was observed many times. CDR3 region: CASSRTTDTQYF. DNA of the CDR3: TGCGCCAGCAGCAGAACCACAGATACGCAGTATTTT. The chain has TRBV5-1 and TRBJ2-3; D uncertain. This CDR3 is 12 amino acids long. V lost 4 bases to trimming and J lost 2 bases, with 5 bases between them. The germline V gene has CDR1 SGHRS and CDR2 YFSETQ. The full variable domain, its missing parts supplied by reference TRBV5-1 and TRBJ2-3, is KAGVTQTPRYLIKTRGQQVTLSCSPISGHRSVSWYQQTPGQGLQFLFEYFSETQRNKGNFPGRFSGRQFSNSRSEMNVSTLELGDSALYLCASSRTTDTQYFGPGTRLTVL.

At least ten counts were recorded for this clonotype. The genes are TRBV4-3 and TRBJ2-7; D not resolved. The CDR3 consists of 14 residues. CDR1 and CDR2 from the germline V gene are LGHNA and YSLEER. V lost 0 bases, J lost 6 bases, and 12 bases lay in between. Here the CDR3 reads CASSQESWAIEQYF. CDR3 coding DNA: TGCGCCAGCAGCCAAGAATCCTGGGCTATCGAGCAGTACTTC.

This clonotype showed up many times. The chain couples TRBV3-1 to TRBJ1-6; D is unclear. There are 13 residues in the CDR3. Germline CDR1 is LGHDT and CDR2 is YNNKEL (reference sequence). With 5 bases removed from V and 11 bases from J, the gap between germline ends came to 13 bases. The CDR3 sequence is CASSDSILTPLHF. In nucleotides, the CDR3 is TGTGCCAGCAGCGACTCCATACTAACACCCCTCCACTTT.

This clonotype was seen at least ten times. The chain has TRBV29-1 and TRBJ2-1, with D perhaps assigned TRBD1 or TRBD2 (5 bases each). From germline, CDR1 is SQVTM and CDR2 ANQGSEA. Deletions cut 1 base from V and 2 bases from J, with 12 bases between. There are 15 residues in the CDR3. DNA for the CDR3: TGCAGCGTTGAAGTGGGGCGAGGGGCCTACAATGAGCAGTTCTTC. Protein sequence: CSVEVGRGAYNEQFF.

The chain employs TRBV20-1 and TRBJ2-3; D not certain. V lost 3 bases to trimming and J lost 2 bases, with 9 bases between them. Germline-derived CDR1 and CDR2 are DFQATT and SNEGSKA (reference sequence). CDR3 length equals 13 residues. This CDR3 is CSASAATTDTQYF. CDR3 sequence (DNA): TGCAGTGCTAGCGCGGCCACCACAGATACGCAGTATTTT.

The CDR3 DNA sequence: TGCAGTGCCGGGGAGCGGGAGGGCCCCTCCTACAATGAGCAGTTCTTC. It codes for CSAGEREGPSYNEQFF. The V gene is TRBV20-1, the J gene TRBJ2-1, with 10 bases matching TRBD2. The CDR3 is 16 residues long. Germline lookup yields CDR1 DFQATT and CDR2 SNEGSKA (reference sequence). V lost 6 bases to trimming and J lost 0 bases; unmatched junction nucleotides: 8.

This clonotype was detected ten times or more. This rearrangement joins TRBV5-1 to TRBJ2-5; D might be TRBD2 (5 bases). The CDR3 totals 14 residues. The germline V gene encodes CDR1 SGHRS and CDR2 YFSETQ. V was pared by 1 base and J by 4 bases, with 11 bases between. The CDR3 DNA reads as TGCGCCAGCAGCTTGACTCTGGGGAGAGAGACCCAGTACTTC. Residues: CASSLTLGRETQYF.

The chain links TRBV4-1 to TRBJ1-5, with 8 nucleotides matching TRBD1. CDR1 is MGHRA and CDR2 is YSYEKL in the germline V gene. This CDR3 comprises 19 residues. The ends lost 0 bases at V and 1 base at J; junction bases unmatched: 11. The CDR3 protein is CASSQDRLGQGASNQPQHF. The CDR3 DNA is TGCGCCAGCAGCCAAGACAGGCTGGGGCAGGGGGCCAGCAATCAGCCCCAGCATTTT.

The sample holds many counts of this clonotype. This chain connects TRBV29-1 to TRBJ2-7; TRBD2 matches 10 bases. The V gene end was trimmed by 5 bases and the J gene end by 7 bases; junction bases not matched to a gene: 2. Germline V gives CDR1 SQVTM, CDR2 ANQGSEA. The CDR3 has 11 amino acids. The chain's CDR3 is CSVLLAGEQYF. CDR3 coding DNA: TGCAGCGTTTTACTAGCGGGAGAGCAGTACTTC.

In its sample, this clonotype was seen a few times. The V call is TRBV7-2, the J call TRBJ2-7; D is ambiguous. This CDR3 region has 13 residues. Trimming stripped 5 bases from V and 6 bases from J, with 14 bases between. Germline CDR1 is SGHTA and CDR2 is FQGNSA. The CDR3, as DNA: TGTGCCAGCAGCCCAGGCCGTGTAGCCGAGCAGTACTTC. Protein product: CASSPGRVAEQYF.

In this sample, this clonotype turned up once. The chain uses TRBV6-5 and TRBJ2-5; 7 positions match TRBD1. The CDR3 has 13 residues. CDR1 MNHEY and CDR2 SVGAGI come from the germline V gene. The V and J ends lost 6 bases and 5 bases, in that order; junction bases with no gene match: 6. The CDR3 reads CASRRGQWETQYF. Here the CDR3 DNA reads TGTGCCAGCAGGAGGGGGCAGTGGGAGACCCAGTACTTC.